This note documents a single T cell receptor beta chain sequence. This clonotype has more than one count but fewer than ten. What this receptor recognizes is not known. No much larger clone is present one base from it, and per-base qualities are unavailable. The data are from a study of post-analysis software for immune sequencing data (dated by TCRdb to the mid-2010s). Turning to the overall study: Relapsing-remitting, secondary progressive and progressive-relapsing multiple sclerosis were recorded as disease courses, and subtype annotation was lacking for some patients. A subset of samples was prepared in parallel using single-end sample barcoding, then pooled and co-amplified after Illumina adapter ligation. The patient repertoires were compared against about 10 previously published healthy control repertoires obtained from donors aged roughly 6 to 25 years.

General findings and caveats noted by the study authors: The control group was slightly older than the multiple sclerosis patient group. Patients showed significantly higher frequencies than controls for about five TRBV segments, among them TRBV5-6, TRBV5-1 and TRBV20-1. Compared with controls, multiple sclerosis patients had significantly lower normalized Chao1 diversity, a finding suggesting substantial peripheral T-cell clonal expansion. When samples were clustered directly using the F measure, samples prepared in the same batch co-clustered strongly, which prompted a batch-effect correction.

Reading from cysteine to phenylalanine, the CDR3 counts 17 amino acids. The DNA shown is the 51-base CDR3, in frame from base 1. A distance of 12 bases separates the germline ends of V and J, which lose 1 base and 2 bases respectively. CDR1 and CDR2 were assigned from the germline V gene as MGHRA and YSYEKL. TCR beta repertoires were profiled from peripheral blood of 10 to 15 young patients with multiple sclerosis to demonstrate the VDJtools post-analysis software. The multiple sclerosis patients were children and adolescents ranging in age from roughly 6 to 15 years. Libraries were constructed by PCR. Reads for this sample came from an Illumina HiSeq 2500. Unique molecular identifiers were incorporated into TCR beta cDNA libraries to reduce PCR and sequencing biases. Some 500,000 cDNA molecules were obtained per 1 to 10 million input T cells, so each molecule approximated one T cell. The patient libraries were prepared and sequenced with the same protocol used for the earlier healthy control dataset. Samples belonging to the same batch were prepared together, multiplexed and sequenced on a shared HiSeq lane. The paper's data handling went like this. Raw barcoded reads were processed with MIGEC, and single-read molecular identifier groups were discarded before consensus assembly and CDR3 extraction. Clonotype tables were post-analysed with VDJtools, normalizing diversity by down-sampling all datasets to the smallest sample size. In repertoire overlap clustering, CDR3 amino acid sequences, but not nucleotide sequences, were matched to correct batch-related cross-sample contamination. The raw public reads went through TCRdb reprocessing: fastp at Q25, MiXCR clone calling, in-frame beta chains kept. When rows share a CDR3 protein, they turn into one entry using the most common DNA and genes. None of the V and J calls come from the authors' own analysis; TCRdb made them. Here the sample has 500,000 to 600,000 distinct CDR3 sequences; roughly 45% occur a single time. Of the sample, 1.7% falls within the top ten clones.

Sequenced input: blood. This receptor was identified in a girl aged 5-17 years with multiple sclerosis. The chain joins TRBV4-1 to TRBJ2-6; TRBD2 is possibly the D segment (5 matching bases). For the CDR3, the sequence is CASSQVGWRAGANVLTF. The DNA is TGCGCCAGCAGCCAAGTGGGGTGGCGGGCTGGGGCCAACGTCCTGACTTTC.